This entry is about one TCR beta chain. The data originate from a study of blood T cell repertoires in COVID-19. Study context: Whether acute or convalescent, the COVID-19 samples came from the United States, Italy and Spain. T cells, B-cell-depleted T cells, or PBMCs provided the cDNA or gDNA that served as material.

Germline CDR1 MNHEY, CDR2 SMNVEV (reference sequence). The CDR3 extends over 15 amino acids. Unmatched junction bases numbered 3, after V lost 2 bases and J lost 3 bases. In the original processing: Cell counts per sample came from amplifying reference gene primers. Assay used: immunoSEQ multiplex PCR; TCRdb lists only in-frame clones, some missing. That table furnishes V, J and clone size, whereas the DNA furnished D and trimming. The repertoire holds about 76,000 clones, with about 86% as singletons. J is TRBJ2-7 and V is TRBV27, with 11 bases identical to TRBD1. Sequences were obtained from peripheral blood. The source of this sequence is a human donor in a cohort sampled during active COVID-19. For the CDR3, the DNA is TGTGCCAGCAGTTTAAGGACAGGGGGCATCTACGAGCAGTACTTC. Residues: CASSLRTGGIYEQYF.